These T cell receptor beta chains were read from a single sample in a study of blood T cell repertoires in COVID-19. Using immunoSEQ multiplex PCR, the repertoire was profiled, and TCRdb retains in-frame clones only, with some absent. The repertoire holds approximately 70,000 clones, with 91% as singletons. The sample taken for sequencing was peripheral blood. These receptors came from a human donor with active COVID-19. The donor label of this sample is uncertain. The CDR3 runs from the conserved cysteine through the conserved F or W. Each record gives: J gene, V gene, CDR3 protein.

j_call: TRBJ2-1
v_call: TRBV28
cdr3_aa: CASRYRDLPNEQFF

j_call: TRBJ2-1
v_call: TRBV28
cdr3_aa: CASKDRADEQFF

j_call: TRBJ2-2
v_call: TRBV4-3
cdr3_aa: CASSQGTGRDTGELFF

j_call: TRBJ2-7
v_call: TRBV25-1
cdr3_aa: CASSVSMTGTFYEQYF

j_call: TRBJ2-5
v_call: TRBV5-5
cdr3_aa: CASSLELVQETQYF

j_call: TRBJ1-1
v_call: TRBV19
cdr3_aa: CASSITGVNTEAFF

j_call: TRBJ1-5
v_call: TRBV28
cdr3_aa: CASSYQDAGGNQPQHF

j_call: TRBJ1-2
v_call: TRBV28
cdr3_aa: CASTLGAPSGYGYTF

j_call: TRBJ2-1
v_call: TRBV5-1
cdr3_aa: CASSPMVDNNEQFF

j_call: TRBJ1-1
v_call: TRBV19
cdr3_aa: CASSRTGTTEAFF

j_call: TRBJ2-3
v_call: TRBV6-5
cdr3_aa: CASSYRSRGTDTQYF

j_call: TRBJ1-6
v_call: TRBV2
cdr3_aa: CASSVSLYSPLHF

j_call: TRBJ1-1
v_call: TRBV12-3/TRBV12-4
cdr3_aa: CASSFDRNTEAFF

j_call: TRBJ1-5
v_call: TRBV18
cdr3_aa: CASSPTGDQPQHF

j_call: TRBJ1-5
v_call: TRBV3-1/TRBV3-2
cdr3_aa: CASSQERGEGGDQPQHF

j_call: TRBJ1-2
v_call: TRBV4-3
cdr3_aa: CASSQEAAGGRVGFTF

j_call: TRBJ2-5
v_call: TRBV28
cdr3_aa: CASSLRGGGETQYF

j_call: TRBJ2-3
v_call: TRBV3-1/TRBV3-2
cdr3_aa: CASTSSETDTQYF

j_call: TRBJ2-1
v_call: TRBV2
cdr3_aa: CASMTLGNEQFF

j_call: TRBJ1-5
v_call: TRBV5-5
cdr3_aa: CASSLVTANQPQHF

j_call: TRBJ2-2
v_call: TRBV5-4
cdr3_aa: CASSSPFRDTAGELFF

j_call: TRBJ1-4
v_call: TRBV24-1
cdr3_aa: CATSDPRQAGEKLFF

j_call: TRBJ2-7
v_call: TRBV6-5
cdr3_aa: CASSRGTGSYEQYF